Here is one TCR beta chain with its context. The data were taken from a study of blood T cell repertoires in COVID-19. The overall study: Researchers got acute and convalescent COVID-19 samples from the United States, Italy and Spain. Sources were T cells, B-cell-depleted T cells, or PBMCs; the material itself was cDNA or gDNA.

The V and J ends lost 6 bases and 4 bases, in that order; junction bases with no gene match: 6. The CDR3 consists of 14 residues. The germline V gene encodes CDR1 ENHRY and CDR2 SYGVKD. In the authors' workflow: For nucleated cells, counts were estimated from reference gene primer amplification. Sequencing was performed with immunoSEQ multiplex PCR; in TCRdb, only in-frame clones are kept and a portion is missing. V and J calls and clone size follow that table, whereas D and trimming were derived from the DNA. The sample lists 110,000 to 150,000 clones; under 90% were seen once. V usage is TRBV10-3 and J usage is TRBJ1-5, with 7 nucleotides matching TRBD1. The TCR originated in a human donor in a cohort sampled during active COVID-19. Sequencing input: peripheral blood. CDR3 DNA sequence: TGTGCCATCAGGGGGGACAGTGGAAATCAGCCCCAGCATTTT. It translates to CAIRGDSGNQPQHF.